This T cell receptor (beta chain) was found in a study of T cells in Graves' hyperthyroidism and ophthalmopathy. Study-wide results and caveats: Most expanded thyroid clonotypes above 0.001 also appeared in blood. A model built on 13 V-J features separated ophthalmopathy from stable hyperthyroidism.

Clinicians diagnosed patients from clinical symptoms, serum thyroxine and TRAb, thyroid ultrasound and orbital computed tomography. Amplification targeted TCR beta CDR3 regions from RNA transcripts. The TCR CDR3 first-round RT-PCR relied on the HTBI primer set. Using its own MiXCR run on the multiplex PCR reads, TCRdb lists one record per CDR3 protein. Of around 380,000 distinct CDR3 sequences detected, about 13% appear once; the ten largest clones hold more than 20%. This clonotype was counted ten times or more. The antigen remains undetermined. This CDR3 is 17 amino acids long. Per germline, CDR1 MNHNS and CDR2 SASEGT. Losses at the gene ends were 7 bases for V and 1 base for J; bases not matched to a gene: 13.

The TCR comes from a man aged 25 to 40 with Graves' hyperthyroidism that later progressed to Graves' ophthalmopathy. V is TRBV6-1 and J is TRBJ2-3; TRBD2 matches at 8 bases. Sequencing was performed on blood. The CDR3 coding sequence is TGTGCCAGCACTTATGGTAGTGGTAGCGGGGGCACAGATACGCAGTATTTT. Translating gives CASTYGSGSGGTDTQYF.